This TCR beta chain stems from a study of cytomegalovirus exposure and HLA in healthy donors. The wider study: The 650 to 850 first-cohort repertoires and the approximately 130 validation repertoires shared the same platform, a later analysis reported. Overall study results and limits: A list of about 180 TCR beta chains associated with cytomegalovirus was given. Most TCRs appeared rarely, but some public TCRs recurred in many donors.

Assay: immunoSEQ multiplex PCR; the TCRdb copy retains only in-frame clones and omits some. The sample yields 55,000 to 80,000 clones, 90% to 95% seen once. Turning to this clone: Its antigen is as yet unknown.

The CDR3 covers 15 residues. Germline lookup yields CDR1 MNHNY and CDR2 SVGAGI (reference sequence). The V gene end was trimmed by 2 bases and the J gene end by 6 bases; junction bases not matched to a gene: 5. This chain connects TRBV6-6 to TRBJ1-4, with 8 bases fitting TRBD1. The clonotype comes from a man aged 18 to 30 in good health and CMV-seropositive. Sequenced sample: PBMCs. CDR3 sequence (DNA): TGTGCCAGCAGTTACGTCAGGGGGCGCGATGAAAAACTGTTTTTT. This encodes CASSYVRGRDEKLFF.